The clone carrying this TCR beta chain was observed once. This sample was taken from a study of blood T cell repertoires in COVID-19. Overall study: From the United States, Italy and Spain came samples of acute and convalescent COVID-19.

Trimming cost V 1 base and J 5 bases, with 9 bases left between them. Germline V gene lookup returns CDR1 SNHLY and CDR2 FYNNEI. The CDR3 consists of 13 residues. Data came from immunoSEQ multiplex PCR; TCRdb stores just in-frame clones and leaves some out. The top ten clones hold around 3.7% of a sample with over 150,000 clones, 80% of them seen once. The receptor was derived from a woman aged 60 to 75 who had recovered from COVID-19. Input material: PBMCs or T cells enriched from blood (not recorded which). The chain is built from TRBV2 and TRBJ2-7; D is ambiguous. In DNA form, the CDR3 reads TGTGCCAGCAGTGAAGAAACAGCTCACGAGCAGTACTTC. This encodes CASSEETAHEQYF. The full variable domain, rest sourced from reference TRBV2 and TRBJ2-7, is EPEVTQTPSHQVTQMGQEVILRCVPISNHLYFYWYRQILGQKVEFLVSFYNNEISEKSEIFDDQFSVERPDGSNFTLKIRSTKLEDSAMYFCASSEETAHEQYFGPGTRLTVT.